The 14 T cell receptor beta chains reported below all come from one sample, sequenced in a study of cytomegalovirus exposure and HLA in healthy donors. The PCR was carried out with 60 Vbeta primers and 13 Jbeta primers. Generated by immunoSEQ multiplex PCR, the TCRdb table keeps only in-frame clones and is missing some. The sample's table shows some 89,000 clones. The sample comprised PBMCs. These receptor sequences come from a woman aged 30 to 39 in good health and CMV-seronegative.

The chain's CDR3 is CASSEGTGADEQFF. DNA for the CDR3: TGTGCCAGCAGTGAGGGGACAGGGGCTGATGAGCAGTTCTTC. V gene TRBV6-1 combines with J gene TRBJ2-1; 10 nucleotides agree with TRBD1. Germline CDR1 is MNHNS and CDR2 is SASEGT. This CDR3 contains 14 residues. Germline trimming cut 3 bases from V and 8 bases from J; bases unmatched to any gene: 4.

The rearrangement joins TRBV29-1 to TRBJ2-1, with 10 bases fitting TRBD2. V shed 5 bases, J shed 8 bases, and the junction held 12 bases outside the gene matches. This CDR3 contains 15 residues. Germline assignment: CDR1 SQVTM and CDR2 ANQGSEA. The CDR3 sequence: CSVPAGTSDSHEQFF. In nucleotides, the CDR3 is TGCAGCGTTCCCGCCGGGACTAGCGATTCCCATGAGCAGTTCTTC.

The chain recombines TRBV6-1 with TRBJ2-7; D call uncertain. The CDR3 has 12 amino acids. Germline CDR1 reads MNHNS; CDR2 reads SASEGT. Trimming stripped 4 bases from V and 0 bases from J, with 4 bases between. In DNA, the CDR3 is TGTGCCAGCAGTGCTTACTCCTACGAGCAGTACTTC. Translating gives CASSAYSYEQYF.

V gene TRBV28 combines with J gene TRBJ2-7, with D perhaps matching TRBD2 (5 bases). With 7 bases removed from V and 4 bases from J, the gap between germline ends came to 20 bases. This CDR3 region has 15 residues. Germline CDR1 MDHEN, CDR2 SYDVKM. CDR3 nucleotides: TGTGCCAGCATGGACCTGTCCAGCGGACCTTACGAGCAGTACTTC. Its protein product is CASMDLSSGPYEQYF. Complete variable domain (other parts from reference TRBV28 and TRBJ2-7): DVKVTQSSRYLVKRTGEKVFLECVQDMDHENMFWYRQDPGLGLRLIYFSYDVKMKEKGDIPEGYSVSREKKERFSLILESASTNQTSMYLCASMDLSSGPYEQYFGPGTRLTVT.

The gene calls are TRBV6-4 and TRBJ1-6; D call uncertain. Germline V CDR1 and CDR2: MRHNA, SNTAGT. This CDR3 is 14 amino acids long. V lost 4 bases, J lost 3 bases, and 7 bases lay in between. CDR3 DNA: TGTGCCAGCAGTGTTAGCTACTATAATTCACCCCTCCACTTT. Translation: CASSVSYYNSPLHF.

The chain couples TRBV19 to TRBJ1-1, with a tentative D call TRBD1 (5 bases). Germline-derived CDR1 and CDR2 are LNHDA and SQIVND (reference sequence). The CDR3 covers 13 residues. V was trimmed by 7 bases and J by 5 bases, leaving 14 bases between them. The CDR3, as DNA: TGTGCCAGTAACGTTGGGGGGGGAACTGAAGCTTTCTTT. Protein sequence: CASNVGGGTEAFF.

The chain links TRBV5-1 to TRBJ1-1; D is unresolved. Germline values: CDR1 SGHRS, CDR2 YFSETQ. The CDR3 is 15 amino acids. The V end lost 0 bases, the J end lost 1 base, and 10 bases lay between the germline ends. The CDR3 nucleotides read TGCGCCAGCAGCTTGGGGGAGGGCTCGAACACTGAAGCTTTCTTT. It specifies CASSLGEGSNTEAFF.

The chain uses TRBV5-1 and TRBJ1-1; D is uncertain. CDR1 and CDR2 (germline): SGHRS, YFSETQ. V was cut by 4 bases and J by 4 bases, with 17 bases left in between. The CDR3 consists of 15 residues. The CDR3 here is CASSATPDSATEAFF. The CDR3 DNA sequence: TGCGCCAGCAGCGCCACCCCGGACTCGGCCACTGAAGCTTTCTTT.

The chain combines TRBV6-1 with TRBJ1-4; D perhaps matches TRBD1 (6 bases). Trimming left V 4 bases short and J 0 bases short, with 12 bases between. The CDR3 consists of 16 residues. Germline-derived CDR1 and CDR2 are MNHNS and SASEGT. The CDR3 coding sequence is TGTGCCAGCAGTGGGACGACAGGCGCAACTAATGAAAAACTGTTTTTT. Translation: CASSGTTGATNEKLFF.

The rearrangement links TRBV15 to TRBJ1-5; D gene ambiguous. V lost 5 bases and J 6 bases, leaving 11 bases between the germline ends. The germline CDR1 and CDR2 sequences are LNHNV and YYDKDF (reference sequence). The CDR3 extends over 13 amino acids. The CDR3 coding sequence is TGTGCCACCAGCTGGGGAGGTGGTCAGCCCCAGCATTTT. Translating it yields CATSWGGGQPQHF.

V gene TRBV7-2 combines with J gene TRBJ2-3; TRBD2 matches at 10 bases. V shed 5 bases and J 1 base; nucleotides not matched to a gene: 3. Germline values: CDR1 SGHTA, CDR2 FQGNSA. The CDR3 covers 15 residues. The CDR3 spells CASSESGGGTDTQYF. CDR3 bases: TGTGCCAGCAGCGAGAGCGGGGGGGGCACAGATACGCAGTATTTT.

V is TRBV5-4 and J is TRBJ1-3; D is ambiguous. The CDR3 runs 15 residues. The V end was cut by 4 bases, the J end by 0 bases, with 11 bases between. Germline CDR1 SGHNT, CDR2 YYREEE (reference sequence). CDR3 protein: CASSRDGNSGNTIYF. Here the CDR3 DNA reads TGTGCCAGCAGCCGAGACGGGAACTCTGGAAACACCATATATTTT.

The rearrangement uses TRBV9 and TRBJ1-1; D gene unclear. Trimming removed 2 bases at V and 1 base at J, with 9 bases between. Germline CDR1 is SGDLS and CDR2 is YYNGEE. This CDR3 comprises 14 residues. The CDR3 sequence is CASSVTPGNTEAFF. Written as DNA, the CDR3 is TGTGCCAGCAGCGTGACCCCAGGGAACACTGAAGCTTTCTTT.

V gene TRBV9 combines with J gene TRBJ1-3; D ambiguous. This CDR3 has 15 amino acids. The ends were cut back, 6 bases at V and 2 bases at J, with 15 bases in the middle. Germline V gene data show CDR1 as SGDLS and CDR2 as YYNGEE. The CDR3 region has the DNA TGTGCCAGCACCCCGCGAGACGACACTGGAAACACCATATATTTT. Amino acids: CASTPRDDTGNTIYF.